A selection of T cell receptor beta chains follows, all from one sample in a study of blood T cell repertoires in COVID-19. Clones were read by immunoSEQ multiplex PCR, and TCRdb kept only the in-frame ones, dropping some. This table holds about 98,000 clones, about nine tenths found once. Specimen: peripheral blood. These receptors were obtained from a woman between 50 and 59 years old with COVID-19, enrolled during active disease. CDR3s include the opening cysteine and the closing phenylalanine or tryptophan. Each record gives: CDR3 DNA, CDR3 protein, D gene, V gene, clone size, J gene. D genes are given only for firm matches. Size is omitted from some rows. Given values are once, few, many or a class for expanded clones.

DNA: TGTGCCAGCAGTGAAGCGCCGGGGAGCAATCAGCCCCAGCATTTT
CDR3: CASSEAPGSNQPQHF
D: NA
V: TRBV6-1
size: NA
J: TRBJ1-5

DNA: TGTGCCAGCAGGGCGAACACTGAAGCTTTCTTT
CDR3: CASRANTEAFF
D: NA
V: TRBV7-8
size: few
J: TRBJ1-1

DNA: TGTGCCAGCAGCTTTATGGTGGGGGCGCGTCCCTCCTACGAGCAGTACTTC
CDR3: CASSFMVGARPSYEQYF
D: NA
V: TRBV7-8
size: NA
J: TRBJ2-7

DNA: TGTGCCAGCAGCCAGGAGGGAAAAAACATTCAGTACTTC
CDR3: CASSQEGKNIQYF
D: NA
V: TRBV3-1/TRBV3-2
size: NA
J: TRBJ2-4

DNA: TGTGCCAGCAGTGAATATGCTAGCGGGGGAAACATTCAGTACTTC
CDR3: CASSEYASGGNIQYF
D: TRBD2
V: TRBV2
size: NA
J: TRBJ2-4

DNA: TGTGCCAGCAGTATCGTAGAGACCCAGTACTTC
CDR3: CASSIVETQYF
D: NA
V: TRBV2
size: few
J: TRBJ2-5

DNA: TGTGCCAGCAGCAACCGACAGGGCGCGGGCAATCAGCCCCAGCATTTT
CDR3: CASSNRQGAGNQPQHF
D: TRBD1
V: TRBV6-6
size: NA
J: TRBJ1-5

DNA: TGTGCCTGGATGGGGGGACTTGGAAATTCACCCCTCCACTTT
CDR3: CAWMGGLGNSPLHF
D: NA
V: TRBV30
size: NA
J: TRBJ1-6

DNA: TGTGCCAGCAGGAAGGGGACAGGGGACTACAATGAGCAGTTCTTC
CDR3: CASRKGTGDYNEQFF
D: TRBD1
V: TRBV2
size: NA
J: TRBJ2-1

DNA: TGCAGCGTGAACGGGGGTGTAATGAACACTGAAGCTTTCTTT
CDR3: CSVNGGVMNTEAFF
D: NA
V: TRBV29-1
size: NA
J: TRBJ1-1

DNA: TGCGCCAGCAGCTTGGAGTGGCAACTGAACGGGGAGCAGTTCTTC
CDR3: CASSLEWQLNGEQFF
D: NA
V: TRBV5-1
size: NA
J: TRBJ2-1

DNA: TGTGCCAGCAGTTTGTGGGGCGACGGGGAGCTGTTTTTT
CDR3: CASSLWGDGELFF
D: NA
V: TRBV28
size: few
J: TRBJ2-2

DNA: TGTGCCAGCAGTGATGGACAGGTCTACGAGCAGTACTTC
CDR3: CASSDGQVYEQYF
D: TRBD1
V: TRBV25-1
size: NA
J: TRBJ2-7

DNA: TGCGCCAGCAGCCAAGGCCAAGGGGCTAACTATGGCTACACCTTC
CDR3: CASSQGQGANYGYTF
D: NA
V: TRBV4-3
size: once
J: TRBJ1-2

DNA: TGTGCCAGCAGTTTCGGGAAGGGGGGGACTGAAGCTTTCTTT
CDR3: CASSFGKGGTEAFF
D: NA
V: TRBV28
size: few
J: TRBJ1-1

DNA: TGTGCCAGCAGTCTACAGGGTTACGAGCAGTACTTC
CDR3: CASSLQGYEQYF
D: NA
V: TRBV28
size: NA
J: TRBJ2-7

DNA: TGTGCCAGCAGATACGGACAGGGGGCATACAATGAGCAGTTCTTC
CDR3: CASRYGQGAYNEQFF
D: TRBD1
V: TRBV6-2/TRBV6-3
size: NA
J: TRBJ2-1

DNA: TGTGCCAGCAGCCCAGGTTCTGAAAAACTGTTTTTT
CDR3: CASSPGSEKLFF
D: NA
V: TRBV12-3/TRBV12-4
size: NA
J: TRBJ1-4

DNA: TGTGCCAGCAGCTCAGGGACTAGCGGGGGCTATGAGCAGTTCTTC
CDR3: CASSSGTSGGYEQFF
D: TRBD2
V: TRBV5-4
size: NA
J: TRBJ2-1

DNA: TGCAGTGTGCGGGCCTCGCGGGGAGCTTTCTTT
CDR3: CSVRASRGAFF
D: NA
V: TRBV20-1
size: NA
J: TRBJ1-1

DNA: TGCGCCAGCAGCCAAGAGAAAGGCCGGACAGGGACCAAGGGGGAGCAGTACTTC
CDR3: CASSQEKGRTGTKGEQYF
D: TRBD1
V: TRBV4-1
size: NA
J: TRBJ2-7

DNA: TGCGCCAGCAGCCAATGGACAGGGGACAATGAGCAGTTCTTC
CDR3: CASSQWTGDNEQFF
D: TRBD1
V: TRBV4-1
size: NA
J: TRBJ2-1

DNA: TGCGCCAGCACAGACAGGGGGCTGCACTCTGGAAACACCATATATTTT
CDR3: CASTDRGLHSGNTIYF
D: TRBD1
V: TRBV5-1
size: NA
J: TRBJ1-3

DNA: TGTGCCAGTAGTATTTGGGGGGACAACTATGGCTACACCTTC
CDR3: CASSIWGDNYGYTF
D: NA
V: TRBV19
size: NA
J: TRBJ1-2

DNA: TGTGCCAGTAGTGGCTCCCGGGGGGCGAATCAGCCCCAGCATTTT
CDR3: CASSGSRGANQPQHF
D: NA
V: TRBV19
size: NA
J: TRBJ1-5

DNA: TGTGCCAGCAGGGAGACAGGGGGTGGTAGTACGCAGTATTTT
CDR3: CASRETGGGSTQYF
D: TRBD1
V: TRBV6-6
size: few
J: TRBJ2-3

DNA: TGTGCCAGCAGTGAACAGGAAGAGACTGAAGCTTTCTTT
CDR3: CASSEQEETEAFF
D: NA
V: TRBV2
size: NA
J: TRBJ1-1

DNA: TGCAGTAGTATGGAGGTCTATGGCTACACCTTC
CDR3: CSSMEVYGYTF
D: NA
V: TRBV20-1
size: many
J: TRBJ1-2

DNA: TGTGCCTGGGGGGTACGGGAAAGTCAGCCCCAGCATTTT
CDR3: CAWGVRESQPQHF
D: NA
V: TRBV30
size: NA
J: TRBJ1-5

DNA: TGTGCCTGGCGGCCGGGACAGGTCCAAGAGACCCAGTACTTC
CDR3: CAWRPGQVQETQYF
D: TRBD1
V: TRBV30
size: NA
J: TRBJ2-5

DNA: TGTGCCAGCAGCTACGACATTACTGAAGCTTTCTTT
CDR3: CASSYDITEAFF
D: NA
V: TRBV5-4
size: NA
J: TRBJ1-1

DNA: TGTGCCAGCAGCGCCGGGACTAGCGGGGGAAAAGAGACCCAGTACTTC
CDR3: CASSAGTSGGKETQYF
D: TRBD2
V: TRBV5-8
size: once
J: TRBJ2-5

DNA: TGTGCCAGCAGCTTGGGGACTGCACCTATGAACACTGAAGCTTTCTTT
CDR3: CASSLGTAPMNTEAFF
D: NA
V: TRBV11-3
size: NA
J: TRBJ1-1

DNA: TGTGCCAGCAGCCCAGACAGGGGTGCGGACTTC
CDR3: CASSPDRGADF
D: TRBD1
V: TRBV2
size: few
J: TRBJ2-7

DNA: TGTGCCAGCACTTCCGGACAGGGCAATGGCTACACCTTC
CDR3: CASTSGQGNGYTF
D: TRBD1
V: TRBV11-2
size: few
J: TRBJ1-2

DNA: TGTGCCAGCAGTCACGAACACAGGGTCGGAGATGGCTACACCTTC
CDR3: CASSHEHRVGDGYTF
D: NA
V: TRBV6-2/TRBV6-3
size: NA
J: TRBJ1-2

DNA: TGTGCCAGCAGCCAGGGACAGGTAAATCAGCCCCAGCATTTT
CDR3: CASSQGQVNQPQHF
D: TRBD1
V: TRBV11-2
size: NA
J: TRBJ1-5

DNA: TGTGCCAGCGGGAGTGATGAGCAGTTCTTC
CDR3: CASGSDEQFF
D: NA
V: TRBV9
size: once
J: TRBJ2-1

DNA: TGCGCCAGCATCCTGGGGCGGGGGGCCAGCACAGATACGCAGTATTTT
CDR3: CASILGRGASTDTQYF
D: TRBD2
V: TRBV5-1
size: NA
J: TRBJ2-3

DNA: TGTGCCAGCAGCGCCTTAGAAGCGGGGGCCTGGGATACGCAGTATTTT
CDR3: CASSALEAGAWDTQYF
D: TRBD2
V: TRBV9
size: NA
J: TRBJ2-3

DNA: TGTGCCAGCGGGAACGGGGGGAATTCACCCCTCCACTTT
CDR3: CASGNGGNSPLHF
D: NA
V: TRBV2
size: NA
J: TRBJ1-6